The source of this T cell receptor (beta chain) is a study of blood T cell repertoires in COVID-19. Study background: Sites across the United States, Italy and Spain contributed samples from acute and convalescent COVID-19. T cells, B-cell-depleted T cells, or PBMCs supplied cDNA or gDNA.

Authors' analysis steps: Nucleated cell number was recorded as an estimate derived from reference gene primer amplification. Libraries were prepared by immunoSEQ multiplex PCR; TCRdb keeps only in-frame clonotypes and omits some of them. V and J calls and clone size are those listed in that table; D and trimming were worked out from the DNA. Of roughly 120,000 clones in the sample, around four fifths were seen once. The germline gives CDR1 SGHNT, CDR2 YENEEA. Between the trimmed V and J ends, which lost 4 bases and 4 bases, there was a span of 12 bases. CDR3 length: 14 residues. The chain carries TRBV11-3 and TRBJ2-3; D perhaps matches TRBD1 (6 bases). The sequenced sample consisted of peripheral blood. The TCR originated in a man aged 25-40 years with acute or convalescent COVID-19. In DNA, the CDR3 is TGTGCCAGCAGCTCACAGGGAAACCCAGATACGCAGTATTTT. Translation: CASSSQGNPDTQYF.